The 17 T cell receptor beta chains given below trace back to one sample, sequenced in a study of beta chain features in type 1 diabetes. Reverse transcription of all isolated RNA meant that expressed TCRB transcripts were sequenced. This table comes from immunoSEQ multiplex PCR, and its TCRdb copy is limited to in-frame clones, with some not included. The sample carries hundreds of thousands of clones, about 14% recorded once. These receptors have no identified antigens. Study-level results: TCRB CDR3s were moderately but significantly shorter in Type 1 diabetes patients in all four CD4+ subsets.

Sequenced sample: naive CD4+ T cells from blood. These receptor sequences come from a man younger than 35 with type 1 diabetes.

This clone was seen a few times. V gene TRBV25-1 combines with J gene TRBJ2-1; D might be TRBD1 (6 bases). Germline V CDR1 and CDR2: MGHDK, SYGVNS. CDR3 length: 15 residues. Trimming removed 2 bases at V and 7 bases at J, with 15 bases between. CDR3 nucleotide sequence: TGTGCCAGCAGTGAAAGGGGGACGGTAATGAATGAGCAGTTCTTC. Translating gives CASSERGTVMNEQFF.

This clone came up a few times. The chain carries TRBV5-1 and TRBJ2-1, with 7 bases that match TRBD1. The V gene end was trimmed by 0 bases and the J gene end by 2 bases; junction bases not matched to a gene: 5. Germline assignment: CDR1 SGHRS and CDR2 YFSETQ. The CDR3 is made up of 16 amino acids. CDR3 in amino acids: CASSLEGQDPYNEQFF. Written as DNA, the CDR3 is TGCGCCAGCAGCTTGGAAGGACAGGACCCCTACAATGAGCAGTTCTTC.

The J gene is TRBJ1-6, the V gene TRBV2; D gene unclear. V gave up 3 bases and J gave up 4 bases, with 7 bases separating them. This CDR3 is 14 amino acids long. Germline lookup yields CDR1 SNHLY and CDR2 FYNNEI. The CDR3 DNA reads TGTGCCAGCAGTGAGGAAGTTTATAATTCACCCCTCCACTTT. Its translation: CASSEEVYNSPLHF.

This clone was picked up a small number of times. The rearrangement links TRBV2 to TRBJ1-6, with no clear D. The germline CDR1 and CDR2 sequences are SNHLY and FYNNEI. With 10 bases removed from V and 7 bases from J, the gap between germline ends came to 14 bases. This CDR3 is 13 amino acids long. This chain's CDR3 is CATSTALNSPLHF. The CDR3 DNA sequence: TGTGCCACGAGTACAGCTTTGAATTCACCCCTCCACTTT.

This clone was counted only a few times. The chain recombines TRBV5-6 with TRBJ1-2, with D possibly matching TRBD1 (6 bases). Trimming cost V 9 bases and J 3 bases, with 21 bases left between them. From germline, CDR1 is SGHDT and CDR2 YYEEEE. The CDR3 sequence is 15 residues long. The CDR3 DNA reads TGTGCCACCGCTGGGGGCTTAGGGACCTACTATGGCTACACCTTC. Translating gives CATAGGLGTYYGYTF.

The table lists this clone with a few counts. The chain combines TRBV4-1 with TRBJ2-7, with D hard to call. V gave up 1 base and J gave up 0 bases, with 7 bases separating them. The CDR3 contains 14 residues. Germline V gives CDR1 MGHRA, CDR2 YSYEKL. For the CDR3, the DNA is TGCGCCAGCAGCCAAGGGCCCAACTCCTACGAGCAGTACTTC. Translating gives CASSQGPNSYEQYF.

The chain employs TRBV7-2 and TRBJ2-7, with 11 bases lining up with TRBD2. This CDR3 has 16 amino acids. Trimming took 5 bases from V and 0 from J; bases not matched to a gene: 6. The germline gives CDR1 SGHTA, CDR2 FQGNSA. The CDR3 sequence: CASSPGTSGASYEQYF. CDR3 nucleotide sequence: TGTGCCAGCAGCCCCGGGACTAGCGGTGCCTCCTACGAGCAGTACTTC.

In this sample, this clone turned up a few times. Other nucleotide sequences in the sample specify the same CDR3. The chain uses TRBV6-6 and TRBJ1-1, with D perhaps TRBD1 (5 bases). Per the germline V gene, CDR1 is MNHNY and CDR2 is SVGAGI (reference sequence). V dropped 0 bases and J dropped 1 base, with 9 bases sitting between them. CDR3 length: 15 residues. The CDR3 protein is CASSYSGTGNTEAFF. The CDR3 nucleotides read TGTGCCAGCAGTTACTCAGGGACGGGGAACACTGAAGCTTTCTTT.

V is TRBV30 and J is TRBJ2-1; no clear D. Deletions cut 4 bases from V and 4 bases from J, with 14 bases between. This CDR3 spans 14 amino acids. Looked up from germline, CDR1 is GTSNPN and CDR2 is SVGIG (reference sequence). The CDR3 sequence: CAWNGPYSYNEQFF. The CDR3 DNA follows: TGTGCCTGGAATGGACCTTATAGTTACAATGAGCAGTTCTTC.

There are a few counts of this clone. This chain connects TRBV5-1 to TRBJ2-1; TRBD2 aligns across 14 bases. Germline values: CDR1 SGHRS, CDR2 YFSETQ. This CDR3 region has 15 residues. The trim removed 4 bases at V and 10 bases at J, leaving 7 bases unmatched. CDR3 DNA sequence: TGCGCCAGCAGCACGATCGGACTAGCGGGAGGAGAGCAGTTCTTC. Its translation: CASSTIGLAGGEQFF.

V gene TRBV6-7 combines with J gene TRBJ2-7; D is uncertain. TRBV6-7 is sorted into the ORF group, with uncertain function. V lost 4 bases and J 3 bases, leaving 19 bases between the germline ends. CDR3 size: 16 residues. CDR3 in amino acids: CASSSPVPESGYEQYF. In nucleotides, the CDR3 is TGTGCCAGCAGTTCGCCCGTACCCGAGTCCGGCTACGAGCAGTACTTC.

The chain uses TRBV7-6 and TRBJ2-7, with TRBD2 as a possible D gene (6 bases). CDR3 length: 13 amino acids. Between the trimmed V and J ends, which lost 2 bases and 8 bases, there was a span of 13 bases. Germline assignment: CDR1 SGHVS and CDR2 FNYEAQ. CDR3 DNA: TGTGCCAGCAGCTTACAAAACCGGGGGAAGCAGTACTTC. Protein: CASSLQNRGKQYF.

This clone was detected only a few times. The V and J genes are TRBV27 and TRBJ1-2; 11 positions agree with TRBD1. The trim removed 9 bases at V and 3 bases at J, leaving 9 bases unmatched. Germline lookup yields CDR1 MNHEY and CDR2 SMNVEV (reference sequence). This CDR3 is built from 15 residues. The CDR3 reads CASWTGGEVDYGYTF. CDR3 coding DNA: TGTGCCAGTTGGACAGGGGGCGAGGTGGACTATGGCTACACCTTC.

The chain combines TRBV7-2 with TRBJ2-5; the match to TRBD1 covers 10 bases. The V and J ends lost 9 bases and 5 bases, in that order; junction bases with no gene match: 9. The CDR3 is 14 residues long. CDR1 and CDR2 from the germline V gene are SGHTA and FQGNSA. The chain's CDR3 is CASRRQGAGETQYF. CDR3 nucleotides: TGTGCCAGTAGGAGACAGGGGGCTGGGGAGACCCAGTACTTC.

Regarding this clone: Different DNA sequences within this sample yield the same CDR3. This sequence joins TRBV18 and TRBJ2-7; D unclear. The germline gives CDR1 KGHSH, CDR2 LQKENI. CDR3 length: 12 amino acids. Trimming stripped 6 bases from V and 0 bases from J, with 6 bases between. CDR3 in amino acids: CASSLSSYEQYF. The CDR3 bases are TGTGCCAGCTCCCTAAGCTCCTACGAGCAGTACTTC.

This clone has a handful of counts. Other DNA sequences within the sample encode an identical CDR3. The rearrangement uses TRBV30 and TRBJ2-3; D is unclear. This CDR3 contains 11 residues. Trimming left V 1 base short and J 4 bases short, with 3 bases between. Germline lookup yields CDR1 GTSNPN and CDR2 SVGIG (reference sequence). CDR3 sequence: CAWSGADTQYF. CDR3 in DNA: TGTGCCTGGAGTGGCGCAGATACGCAGTATTTT.

The chain carries TRBV6-5 and TRBJ2-5; unclear D gene. Per germline, CDR1 MNHEY and CDR2 SVGAGI. Trimming cost V 2 bases and J 4 bases, with 5 bases left between them. This CDR3 spans 12 amino acids. Here the CDR3 reads CASSYVRETQYF. CDR3 nucleotides: TGTGCCAGCAGTTACGTTCGAGAGACCCAGTACTTC.